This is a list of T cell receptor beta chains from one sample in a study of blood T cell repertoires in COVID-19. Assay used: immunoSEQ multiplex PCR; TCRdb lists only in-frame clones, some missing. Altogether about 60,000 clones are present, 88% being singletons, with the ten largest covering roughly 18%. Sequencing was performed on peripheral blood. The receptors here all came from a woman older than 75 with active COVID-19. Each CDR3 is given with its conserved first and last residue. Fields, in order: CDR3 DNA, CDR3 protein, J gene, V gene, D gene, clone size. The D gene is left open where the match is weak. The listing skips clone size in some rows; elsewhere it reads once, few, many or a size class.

CDR3nt: TGTGCCAGCAGCTCTCGACTGGGTGGCTACACCTTC
CDR3aa: CASSSRLGGYTF
j_gene: TRBJ1-2
v_gene: TRBV7-9
d_gene: .
abundance: .

CDR3nt: TGCGCCAGCAGCTCTGAGACTAGCGGGGTTGGAGATACGCAGTATTTT
CDR3aa: CASSSETSGVGDTQYF
j_gene: TRBJ2-3
v_gene: TRBV4-3
d_gene: TRBD2
abundance: .

CDR3nt: TGCGCCAGCAGCTATTTCAGGGGGATAGAAGCGAACACCGGGGAGCTGTTTTTT
CDR3aa: CASSYFRGIEANTGELFF
j_gene: TRBJ2-2
v_gene: TRBV5-1
d_gene: TRBD1
abundance: .

CDR3nt: TGTGCCAGCAGCCCTCAGGGATATAGCACAGATACGCAGTATTTT
CDR3aa: CASSPQGYSTDTQYF
j_gene: TRBJ2-3
v_gene: TRBV16
d_gene: .
abundance: .

CDR3nt: TGTGCCAGCAGCCCTCGACTAGCGGGGGTCTACAATGAGCAGTTCTTC
CDR3aa: CASSPRLAGVYNEQFF
j_gene: TRBJ2-1
v_gene: TRBV9
d_gene: TRBD2
abundance: .

CDR3nt: TGTGCCAGCATAAAACGATCGGGGATCAGCGAGCCCCAGCATTTT
CDR3aa: CASIKRSGISEPQHF
j_gene: TRBJ1-5
v_gene: TRBV28
d_gene: .
abundance: .

CDR3nt: TGTGCCAGCACTCCGGCGGGCAGCATGAACACTGAAGCTTTCTTT
CDR3aa: CASTPAGSMNTEAFF
j_gene: TRBJ1-1
v_gene: TRBV27
d_gene: .
abundance: .

CDR3nt: TGTGCCAGCGCCCGGGGGAGGGCAGATACGCAGTATTTT
CDR3aa: CASARGRADTQYF
j_gene: TRBJ2-3
v_gene: TRBV7-2
d_gene: TRBD2
abundance: .

CDR3nt: TGTGCCAGCAGCCGAACATCCACTGGGGCCAACGTCCTGACTTTC
CDR3aa: CASSRTSTGANVLTF
j_gene: TRBJ2-6
v_gene: TRBV4-2
d_gene: .
abundance: .

CDR3nt: TGTGCCAGCAGTTCCCTCGGGACTAGGGACGGGGAGCTGTTTTTT
CDR3aa: CASSSLGTRDGELFF
j_gene: TRBJ2-2
v_gene: TRBV6-5
d_gene: TRBD2
abundance: .

CDR3nt: TGTGCCAGCAGCTCCGGGACAGCAGAGACCCAGTACTTC
CDR3aa: CASSSGTAETQYF
j_gene: TRBJ2-5
v_gene: TRBV7-2
d_gene: TRBD1
abundance: .

CDR3nt: TGTGCCATCAGTGAGTCGATGGCAGGGGACTATGGCTACACCTTC
CDR3aa: CAISESMAGDYGYTF
j_gene: TRBJ1-2
v_gene: TRBV10-3
d_gene: .
abundance: .

CDR3nt: TGTGCCAGCAGCCAAGGCGGGAGTGAAGCTTTCTTT
CDR3aa: CASSQGGSEAFF
j_gene: TRBJ1-1
v_gene: TRBV3-1/TRBV3-2
d_gene: .
abundance: .

CDR3nt: TGTGCCAGCAGACCCGGGACAGGGCATCCAGGGAATCAGCCCCAGCATTTT
CDR3aa: CASRPGTGHPGNQPQHF
j_gene: TRBJ1-5
v_gene: TRBV2
d_gene: TRBD1
abundance: once

CDR3nt: TGTGCCAGTAGTCGGTCCGGGACTAGCGTCAATGAGCAGTTCTTC
CDR3aa: CASSRSGTSVNEQFF
j_gene: TRBJ2-1
v_gene: TRBV19
d_gene: TRBD2
abundance: .